The 15 T cell receptor beta chains listed next were all sequenced from one sample in a study of STAT3 mutations in large granular lymphocyte leukemia (dated by TCRdb to the late 2010s). On the study overall, not on this receptor specifically: At least one immunodominant TCRbeta clonotype was identified in every T-LGLL patient, and multiple immunodominant subclonotypes were identified in about half of the T-LGLL patients.

The library was made by the immunoSEQ multiplex PCR assay. What TCRdb holds here is the immuneACCESS table cut down to in-frame rearrangements. Part of the clones is not present; checked against another copy, under half of the missing clones reflect an unresolved V gene, and the others are unexplained. Within this sample are 5,000 to 7,000 clones, with 90% to 95% of them counted one time only. About 34% of the sample belongs to the ten largest clones. Their antigens remain unidentified. Sequenced material: peripheral blood mononuclear cells. The receptor source for this set is a man aged 55-75 years with T-cell large granular lymphocyte leukemia. Some clones in this sample may be carry-over from other donors' samples. The age is the age at diagnosis.

The J gene is TRBJ1-4, the V gene TRBV12-5; possible D gene TRBD1, 5 bases. Germline CDR1 and CDR2: LGHNT and FRNRAP. The CDR3 is made up of 14 amino acids. The V end was cut by 9 bases, the J end by 1 base, with 12 bases between. CDR3 sequence reads: CASGPGGTNEKLFF. The CDR3 coding sequence is TGTGCTAGCGGGCCGGGGGGAACTAATGAAAAACTGTTTTTT.

The genes are TRBV30 and TRBJ2-4, with TRBD1 matching 9 bases. V lost 4 bases, J lost 5 bases, and 6 bases stayed unmatched. Germline V lookup: CDR1 GTSNPN, CDR2 SVGIG (reference sequence). The CDR3 runs to 14 residues. The CDR3 sequence is CAWNPGQGENIQYF. CDR3 nucleotides: TGTGCCTGGAACCCGGGACAGGGCGAAAACATTCAGTACTTC.

The chain's CDR3 is CASSSTVSGANVLTF. CDR3 nucleotide sequence: TGTGCCAGCAGCTCTACAGTCTCTGGGGCCAACGTCCTGACTTTC. The chain is built from TRBV7-9 and TRBJ2-6; D is ambiguous. This CDR3 has 15 amino acids. Trimming shortened V by 4 bases and J by 0 bases, and 7 bases separated the two germline ends. Germline CDR1 SEHNR, CDR2 FQNEAQ (reference sequence).

As for this clone: Relative to the germline gene, one junction end is altered; a read error may explain this. This chain connects TRBV5-6 to TRBJ2-7, with TRBD1 identical over 10 bases. CDR3 length: 14 residues. Germline lookup yields CDR1 SGHDT and CDR2 YYEEEE. The CDR3 loop is CASSPGDRGTTRDF. The CDR3 DNA follows: TGTGCCAGCAGCCCTGGGGACAGGGGTACAACGCGGGACTTC.

The genes are TRBV5-1 and TRBJ1-1; no firm D call. V dropped 4 bases and J dropped 1 base, with 8 bases sitting between them. Germline CDR1 is SGHRS and CDR2 is YFSETQ. The CDR3 extends over 13 amino acids. The CDR3 region is CASSTYQNTEAFF. The CDR3 region has the DNA TGCGCCAGCAGCACTTATCAGAACACTGAAGCTTTCTTT.

This clone has only one observation. V gene TRBV12-5 combines with J gene TRBJ1-1, with 8 bases lining up with TRBD1. Germline V gives CDR1 LGHNT, CDR2 FRNRAP. The CDR3 loop spans 13 amino acids. The V and J ends lost 6 bases and 6 bases, in that order; junction bases with no gene match: 6. The CDR3 DNA reads as TGTGCTAGTGGCCCTAGCAGGGGGCCTGAAGCTTTCTTT. Translated: CASGPSRGPEAFF.

This clone was seen more than once but under ten times. V and J are TRBV9 and TRBJ2-1, with unresolved D. Germline lookup yields CDR1 SGDLS and CDR2 YYNGEE. Trimming removed 0 bases from V and 6 bases from J, with 4 bases in between. This CDR3 comprises 12 residues. The CDR3 here is CASSVESNEQFF. The DNA for the CDR3 is TGTGCCAGCAGCGTAGAAAGCAATGAGCAGTTCTTC.

The chain uses TRBV18 and TRBJ2-7, with TRBD1 matching over 9 bases. The length of the CDR3 is 16 residues. The junction had 6 bases not matched to a gene; V was cut back by 0 bases and J by 3 bases. Per germline, CDR1 KGHSH and CDR2 LQKENI. The CDR3 sequence: CASSPPGTGNNYEQYF. The CDR3 DNA is TGTGCCAGCTCACCACCGGGGACAGGGAACAACTACGAGCAGTACTTC.

CDR3 sequence reads: CASGWTSYGYTF. The CDR3 coding sequence is TGTGCCAGCGGCTGGACAAGCTATGGCTACACCTTC. This rearrangement joins TRBV27 to TRBJ1-2, with D tentatively TRBD1 (5 bases). The CDR3 length is 12 residues. V was cut by 8 bases and J by 4 bases, with 11 bases left in between. Per the germline V gene, CDR1 is MNHEY and CDR2 is SMNVEV (reference sequence).

The rearrangement links TRBV30 to TRBJ2-7; D possibly corresponds to TRBD2 (5 bases). From germline, CDR1 is GTSNPN and CDR2 SVGIG (reference sequence). Trimming took 2 bases from V and 4 from J, leaving 15 bases between them. CDR3 size: 14 residues. The CDR3 protein is CAWSFQSGDYEQYF. CDR3 sequence (DNA): TGTGCCTGGAGTTTCCAAAGCGGAGATTACGAGCAGTACTTC.

The V call is TRBV28, the J call TRBJ1-2, with TRBD1 as a possible D gene (6 bases). Germline values: CDR1 MDHEN, CDR2 SYDVKM. This CDR3 comprises 13 residues. V was shortened by 2 bases and J by 4 bases, with 8 bases between the two germline ends. The CDR3, as DNA: TGTGCCAGCAGTTTAACAGGGCCCTATGGCTACACCTTC. As protein: CASSLTGPYGYTF.

This sequence joins TRBV10-2 and TRBJ2-3; 7 bases line up with TRBD2. Germline trimming cut 6 bases from V and 0 bases from J; bases unmatched to any gene: 9. CDR1 and CDR2 (germline): WSHSY, SAAADI. The CDR3 runs 16 residues. CDR3 in DNA: TGCGCCAGCAGCGTGACGGCGCGGGGGAGCACAGATACGCAGTATTTT. As protein: CASSVTARGSTDTQYF.

The chain employs TRBV18 and TRBJ2-7, with 9 bases aligning to TRBD1. Germline assignment: CDR1 KGHSH and CDR2 LQKENI. CDR3 length: 13 residues. Unmatched junction bases numbered 1, after V lost 4 bases and J lost 3 bases. The DNA of the CDR3 is TGTGCCAGCTCACTGGGACAGGGCTACGAGCAGTACTTC. Its protein is CASSLGQGYEQYF.

This clone was seen a single time. V is TRBV29-1 and J is TRBJ1-2; TRBD1 is a possible D gene (5 bases). Germline-derived CDR1 and CDR2 are SQVTM and ANQGSEA. V lost 7 bases, J lost 6 bases, and 15 bases lay in between. This CDR3 region has 12 residues. This CDR3 reads CSAGAGYDGYTF. Written as DNA, the CDR3 is TGCAGCGCTGGGGCAGGGTACGATGGCTACACCTTC.

The rearrangement links TRBV7-2 to TRBJ2-1; the match to TRBD2 covers 10 bases. J gave up 6 bases and V 4 bases, and 6 bases lay outside the gene matches. The CDR3 has 15 amino acids. The germline gives CDR1 SGHTA, CDR2 FQGNSA. The CDR3 loop reads CASSSSGRDPNEQFF. The CDR3 DNA sequence: TGTGCCAGCAGCTCGAGCGGGAGGGACCCCAATGAGCAGTTCTTC. Full variable domain (rest looked up from reference TRBV7-2 and TRBJ2-1): GAGVSQSPSNKVTEKGKDVELRCDPISGHTALYWYRQSLGQGLEFLIYFQGNSAPDKSGLPSDRFSAERTGGSVSTLTIQRTQQEDSAVYLCASSSSGRDPNEQFFGPGTRLTVL.